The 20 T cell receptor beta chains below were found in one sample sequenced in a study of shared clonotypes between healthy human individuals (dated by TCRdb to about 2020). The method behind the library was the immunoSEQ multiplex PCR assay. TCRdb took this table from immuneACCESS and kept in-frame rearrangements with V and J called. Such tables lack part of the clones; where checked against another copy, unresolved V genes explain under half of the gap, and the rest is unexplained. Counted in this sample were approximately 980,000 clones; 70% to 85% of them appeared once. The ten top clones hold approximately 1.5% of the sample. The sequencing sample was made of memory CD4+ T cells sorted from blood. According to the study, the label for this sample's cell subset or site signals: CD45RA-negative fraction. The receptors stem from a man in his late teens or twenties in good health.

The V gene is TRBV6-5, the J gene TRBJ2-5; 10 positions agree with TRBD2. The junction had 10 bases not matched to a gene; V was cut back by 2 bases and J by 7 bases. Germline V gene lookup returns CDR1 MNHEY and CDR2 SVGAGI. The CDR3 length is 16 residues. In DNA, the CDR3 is TGTGCCAGCAGTTACGGGCTAGCGGGGGCCCTAACGACCCAGTACTTC. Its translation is CASSYGLAGALTTQYF.

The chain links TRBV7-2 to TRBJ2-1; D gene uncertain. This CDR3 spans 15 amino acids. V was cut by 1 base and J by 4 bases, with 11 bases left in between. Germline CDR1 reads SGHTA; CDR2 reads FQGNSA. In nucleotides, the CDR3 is TGTGCCAGCAGCTTAGTGTTCATGGGATACAATGAGCAGTTCTTC. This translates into CASSLVFMGYNEQFF.

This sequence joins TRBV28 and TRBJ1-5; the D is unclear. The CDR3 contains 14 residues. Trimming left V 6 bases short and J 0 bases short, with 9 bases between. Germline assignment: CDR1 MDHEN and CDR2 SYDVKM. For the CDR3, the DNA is TGTGCCAGCAGAGTGACATATAGCAATCAGCCCCAGCATTTT. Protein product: CASRVTYSNQPQHF.

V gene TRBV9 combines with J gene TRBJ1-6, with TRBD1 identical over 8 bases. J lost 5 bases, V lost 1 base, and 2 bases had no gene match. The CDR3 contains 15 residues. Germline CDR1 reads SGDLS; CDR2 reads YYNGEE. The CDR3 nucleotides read TGTGCCAGCAGCGTAACAGGGGGAGATAATTCACCCCTCCACTTT. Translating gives CASSVTGGDNSPLHF. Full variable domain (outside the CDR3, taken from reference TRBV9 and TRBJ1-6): DSGVTQTPKHLITATGQRVTLRCSPRSGDLSVYWYQQSLDQGLQFLIQYYNGEERAKGNILERFSAQQFPDLHSELNLSSLELGDSALYFCASSVTGGDNSPLHFGNGTRLTVT.

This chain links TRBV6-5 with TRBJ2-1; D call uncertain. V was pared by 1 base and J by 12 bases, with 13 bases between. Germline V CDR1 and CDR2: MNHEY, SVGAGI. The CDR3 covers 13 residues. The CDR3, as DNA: TGTGCCAGCAGTTACTTGGGAACAATGACGCAGTTCTTC. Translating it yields CASSYLGTMTQFF.

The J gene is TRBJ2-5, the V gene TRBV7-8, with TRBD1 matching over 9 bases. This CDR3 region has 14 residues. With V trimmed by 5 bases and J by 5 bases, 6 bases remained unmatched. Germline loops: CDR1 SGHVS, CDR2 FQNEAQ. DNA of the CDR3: TGTGCCAGCAGCCGAGACAGGGGGAGTGAGACCCAGTACTTC. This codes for CASSRDRGSETQYF.

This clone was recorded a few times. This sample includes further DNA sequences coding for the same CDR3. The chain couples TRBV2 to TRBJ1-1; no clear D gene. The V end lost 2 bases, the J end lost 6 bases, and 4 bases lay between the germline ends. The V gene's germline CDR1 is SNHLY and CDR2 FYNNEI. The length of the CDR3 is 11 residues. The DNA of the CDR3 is TGTGCCAGCAGTGAAAGGTCTGAAGCTTTCTTT. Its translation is CASSERSEAFF. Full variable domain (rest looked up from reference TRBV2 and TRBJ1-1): EPEVTQTPSHQVTQMGQEVILRCVPISNHLYFYWYRQILGQKVEFLVSFYNNEISEKSEIFDDQFSVERPDGSNFTLKIRSTKLEDSAMYFCASSERSEAFFGQGTRLTVV.

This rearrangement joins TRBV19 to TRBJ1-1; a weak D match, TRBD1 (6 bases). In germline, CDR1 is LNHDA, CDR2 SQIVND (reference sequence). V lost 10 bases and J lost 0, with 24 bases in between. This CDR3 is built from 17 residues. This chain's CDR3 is CATLGGTPQGVNTEAFF. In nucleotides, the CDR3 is TGTGCCACCCTAGGCGGGACACCTCAAGGCGTGAACACTGAAGCTTTCTTT.

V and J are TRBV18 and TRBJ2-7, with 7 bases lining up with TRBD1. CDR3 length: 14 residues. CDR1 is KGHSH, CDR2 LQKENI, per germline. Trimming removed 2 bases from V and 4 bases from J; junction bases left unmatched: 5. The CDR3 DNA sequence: TGTGCCAGCTCACCAGCACGGACAGGTTACGAGCAGTACTTC. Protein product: CASSPARTGYEQYF. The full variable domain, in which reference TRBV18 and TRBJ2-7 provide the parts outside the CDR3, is NAGVMQNPRHLVRRRGQEARLRCSPMKGHSHVYWYRQLPEEGLKFMVYLQKENIIDESGMPKERFSAEFPKEGPSILRIQQVVRGDSAAYFCASSPARTGYEQYFGPGTRLTVT.

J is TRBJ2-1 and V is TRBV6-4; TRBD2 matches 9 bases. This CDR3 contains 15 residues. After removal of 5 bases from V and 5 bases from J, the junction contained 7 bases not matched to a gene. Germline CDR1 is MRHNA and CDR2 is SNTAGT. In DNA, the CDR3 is TGTGCCAGCAGTTCTAATTTAGCGGGAGACAATGAGCAGTTCTTC. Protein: CASSSNLAGDNEQFF.

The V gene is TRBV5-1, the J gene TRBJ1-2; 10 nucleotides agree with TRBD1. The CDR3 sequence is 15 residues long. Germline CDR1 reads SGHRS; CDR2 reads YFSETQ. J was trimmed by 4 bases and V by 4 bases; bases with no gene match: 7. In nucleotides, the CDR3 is TGCGCCAGCAGCACATGGACAGGGGGTGTCTATGGCTACACCTTC. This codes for CASSTWTGGVYGYTF.

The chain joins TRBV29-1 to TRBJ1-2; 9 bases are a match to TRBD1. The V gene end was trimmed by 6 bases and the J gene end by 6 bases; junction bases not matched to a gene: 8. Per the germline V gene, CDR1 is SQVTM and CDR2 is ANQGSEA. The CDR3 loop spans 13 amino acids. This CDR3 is CSVGGDRVHGYTF. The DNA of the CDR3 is TGCAGCGTCGGAGGGGACAGGGTTCATGGCTACACCTTC.

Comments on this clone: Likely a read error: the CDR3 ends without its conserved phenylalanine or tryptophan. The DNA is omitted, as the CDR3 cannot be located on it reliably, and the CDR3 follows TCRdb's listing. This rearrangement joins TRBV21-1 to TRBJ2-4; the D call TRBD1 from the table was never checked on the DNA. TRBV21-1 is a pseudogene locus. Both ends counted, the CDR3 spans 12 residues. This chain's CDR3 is CASSSDGDRTPL.

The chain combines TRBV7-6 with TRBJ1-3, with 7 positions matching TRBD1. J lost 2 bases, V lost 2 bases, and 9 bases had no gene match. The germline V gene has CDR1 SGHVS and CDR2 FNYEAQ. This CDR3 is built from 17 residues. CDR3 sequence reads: CASSLTPTGKAGNTIYF. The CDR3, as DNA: TGTGCCAGCAGCTTAACTCCGACAGGGAAGGCTGGAAACACCATATATTTT.

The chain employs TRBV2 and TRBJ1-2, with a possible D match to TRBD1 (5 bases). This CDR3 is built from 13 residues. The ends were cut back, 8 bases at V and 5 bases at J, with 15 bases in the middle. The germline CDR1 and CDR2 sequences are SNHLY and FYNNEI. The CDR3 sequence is CASRRGEGYGYTF. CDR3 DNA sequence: TGTGCCAGCCGGAGGGGAGAGGGATATGGCTACACCTTC. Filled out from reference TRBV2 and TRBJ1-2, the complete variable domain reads EPEVTQTPSHQVTQMGQEVILRCVPISNHLYFYWYRQILGQKVEFLVSFYNNEISEKSEIFDDQFSVERPDGSNFTLKIRSTKLEDSAMYFCASRRGEGYGYTFGSGTRLTVV.

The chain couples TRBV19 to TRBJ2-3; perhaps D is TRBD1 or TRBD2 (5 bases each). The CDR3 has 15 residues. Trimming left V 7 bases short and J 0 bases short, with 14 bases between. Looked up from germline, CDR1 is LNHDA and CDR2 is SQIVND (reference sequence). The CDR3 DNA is TGTGCCAGTACCAGTACGGGGACGAGCACAGATACGCAGTATTTT. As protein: CASTSTGTSTDTQYF.

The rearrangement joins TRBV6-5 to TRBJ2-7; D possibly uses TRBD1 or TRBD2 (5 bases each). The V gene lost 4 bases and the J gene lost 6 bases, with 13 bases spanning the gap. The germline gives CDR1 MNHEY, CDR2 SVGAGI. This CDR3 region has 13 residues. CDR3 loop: CASSFPGTGEQYF. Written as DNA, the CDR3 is TGTGCCAGCAGTTTCCCAGGGACCGGCGAGCAGTACTTC.

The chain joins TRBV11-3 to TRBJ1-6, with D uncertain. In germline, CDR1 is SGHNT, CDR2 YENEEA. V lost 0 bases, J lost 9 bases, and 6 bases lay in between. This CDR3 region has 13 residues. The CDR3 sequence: CASSLERGSPLHF. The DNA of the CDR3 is TGTGCCAGCAGCTTAGAGCGGGGTTCACCCCTCCACTTT.

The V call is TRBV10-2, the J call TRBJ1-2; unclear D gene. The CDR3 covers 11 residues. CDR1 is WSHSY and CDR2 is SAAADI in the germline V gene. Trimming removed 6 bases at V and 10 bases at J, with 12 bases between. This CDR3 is CASSPNRDYTF. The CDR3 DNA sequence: TGCGCCAGCAGCCCGAACCGAGACTACACCTTC.

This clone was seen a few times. Here the CDR3 reads CASSYLGPGNTEAFF. CDR3 DNA: TGTGCCAGCAGTTATTTAGGGCCAGGGAACACTGAAGCTTTCTTT. The chain links TRBV14 to TRBJ1-1; D is unclear. V dropped 6 bases and J dropped 1 base, with 15 bases sitting between them. The CDR3 runs to 15 residues. CDR1 is SGHDN, CDR2 FVKESK, per germline.